This TCR beta chain was profiled in a study of blood T cells in healthy people across ages (dated by TCRdb to the mid-2010s). With respect to the entire study: Template switching captured roughly one uniquely barcoded TCR beta cDNA molecule per two T cells in model experiments. Age-related changes in TCR beta repertoire diversity were measured in the study by deep sequencing normalized with unique cDNA molecular identifiers. Donors were grouped into four age groups: young (average roughly 15 years), middle-aged (around 39), aged (approximately 67) and long-lived (around 82). To avoid experimental bias, donors of different ages were randomly spread across the sequencing lanes. For two donors (one aged 18 to 29 and one aged 80 or older), the study analyzed two additional independent replicas of 1 million unique cDNA reads from the same blood draw.

Donors were roughly 40 systemically healthy Caucasian individuals from Russia aged roughly 6 to 95 years. Roughly 10 milliliters of peripheral blood were collected from each donor into EDTA-treated Vacutainer tubes. PBMCs were isolated by Ficoll-Paque density-gradient centrifugation, with at least 6 million obtained per sample. Total RNA was extracted from PBMCs with Trizol reagent, with at least 5 micrograms obtained per sample. For every donor, flow cytometry on a PBMC aliquot measured the percentage of naive CD45RAhigh/CD27high T cells. As concerns this clonotype: Its antigen is unknown. Base qualities were left out, and no much larger clone turns up one base away.

The protocol used for the library was 5' RACE. Reads for this sample came from an Illumina HiSeq 2500. A second PCR of about 6 to 11 cycles was run with a J-beta primer mix and a sample-barcoded 5' primer. Each TCR beta cDNA molecule received a unique molecular identifier from a template-switch 5' adaptor carrying 12 random nucleotides. At least 3 million CDR3-containing paired-end reads were obtained from each sample. The Mint cDNA synthesis kit, primed by a TRBC-specific oligonucleotide, was used to synthesize first-strand cDNA from all RNA. After uracil-DNA glycosylase treatment, a first 18-cycle PCR used universal primers M1SS and BC2_uni_R on all cDNA. The source study handled its data this way. Each sample was normalized by randomly selecting 1 million high-quality reads, each carrying a distinct molecular identifier. Reads sharing molecular identifiers were discarded rather than binned into consensus sequences. MiTCR, with a Q25 quality threshold and the strictest error-elimination algorithm, was used for CDR3 identification, clonotype clustering and error correction. A nonparametric unseen species model with Euler transformation was used to estimate lower-bound total TCR beta diversity. In TCRdb, the public reads were trimmed at Q25 with fastp and aligned with MiXCR, with productive beta chains retained. Under each unique CDR3 protein, matching rows form one entry showing the most common genes and DNA. TCRdb, not the original authors, processed these V and J calls. Present in this sample are about 650,000 distinct CDR3 sequences, less than 40% of which were seen just once. 15% to 17% of the sample rests with the top ten.

Findings and caveats that apply to the study as a whole: As age increased, observed TCR beta diversity per million T cells dropped in a roughly linear way, and a significant reduction was already evident by age around 41. Total diversity estimates from one million sequenced T cells were considered lower bounds and underestimates. A strong correlation was found between observed TCR beta diversity and the percentage of naive T cells measured by flow cytometry. Compared with the aged group, more naive CD4+ T cells, fewer expanded clones and increased TCR diversity were shown by the long-lived group, suggesting age selection. Because profiling used bulk unsorted PBMCs, naive and antigen-experienced compartments could not be compared conclusively. The CMV infection status of donors was not known, potentially confounding age-related changes in expanded clonotypes.

Sequencing was performed on blood. The TCR sequence derives from a woman older than 75 in good health. Donor details come from another sample of the same person, matched by shared clones.

In nucleotides, the sequence is TGCAGCGTCCACAAACCGCCAGCGAACACTGAAGCTTTCTTT. This sequence encodes CSVHKPPANTEAFF. The V and J genes are TRBV29-1 and TRBJ1-1, with the D segment identity uncertain. Taken from cysteine to phenylalanine, the CDR3 has 14 residues. Only CDR3 DNA is held: 42 bases, read in frame from base 1. V lost 6 bases and J lost 1 base; the stretch between them is 15 bases long. Per the germline V gene, SQVTM is the CDR1 and ANQGSEA is the CDR2.